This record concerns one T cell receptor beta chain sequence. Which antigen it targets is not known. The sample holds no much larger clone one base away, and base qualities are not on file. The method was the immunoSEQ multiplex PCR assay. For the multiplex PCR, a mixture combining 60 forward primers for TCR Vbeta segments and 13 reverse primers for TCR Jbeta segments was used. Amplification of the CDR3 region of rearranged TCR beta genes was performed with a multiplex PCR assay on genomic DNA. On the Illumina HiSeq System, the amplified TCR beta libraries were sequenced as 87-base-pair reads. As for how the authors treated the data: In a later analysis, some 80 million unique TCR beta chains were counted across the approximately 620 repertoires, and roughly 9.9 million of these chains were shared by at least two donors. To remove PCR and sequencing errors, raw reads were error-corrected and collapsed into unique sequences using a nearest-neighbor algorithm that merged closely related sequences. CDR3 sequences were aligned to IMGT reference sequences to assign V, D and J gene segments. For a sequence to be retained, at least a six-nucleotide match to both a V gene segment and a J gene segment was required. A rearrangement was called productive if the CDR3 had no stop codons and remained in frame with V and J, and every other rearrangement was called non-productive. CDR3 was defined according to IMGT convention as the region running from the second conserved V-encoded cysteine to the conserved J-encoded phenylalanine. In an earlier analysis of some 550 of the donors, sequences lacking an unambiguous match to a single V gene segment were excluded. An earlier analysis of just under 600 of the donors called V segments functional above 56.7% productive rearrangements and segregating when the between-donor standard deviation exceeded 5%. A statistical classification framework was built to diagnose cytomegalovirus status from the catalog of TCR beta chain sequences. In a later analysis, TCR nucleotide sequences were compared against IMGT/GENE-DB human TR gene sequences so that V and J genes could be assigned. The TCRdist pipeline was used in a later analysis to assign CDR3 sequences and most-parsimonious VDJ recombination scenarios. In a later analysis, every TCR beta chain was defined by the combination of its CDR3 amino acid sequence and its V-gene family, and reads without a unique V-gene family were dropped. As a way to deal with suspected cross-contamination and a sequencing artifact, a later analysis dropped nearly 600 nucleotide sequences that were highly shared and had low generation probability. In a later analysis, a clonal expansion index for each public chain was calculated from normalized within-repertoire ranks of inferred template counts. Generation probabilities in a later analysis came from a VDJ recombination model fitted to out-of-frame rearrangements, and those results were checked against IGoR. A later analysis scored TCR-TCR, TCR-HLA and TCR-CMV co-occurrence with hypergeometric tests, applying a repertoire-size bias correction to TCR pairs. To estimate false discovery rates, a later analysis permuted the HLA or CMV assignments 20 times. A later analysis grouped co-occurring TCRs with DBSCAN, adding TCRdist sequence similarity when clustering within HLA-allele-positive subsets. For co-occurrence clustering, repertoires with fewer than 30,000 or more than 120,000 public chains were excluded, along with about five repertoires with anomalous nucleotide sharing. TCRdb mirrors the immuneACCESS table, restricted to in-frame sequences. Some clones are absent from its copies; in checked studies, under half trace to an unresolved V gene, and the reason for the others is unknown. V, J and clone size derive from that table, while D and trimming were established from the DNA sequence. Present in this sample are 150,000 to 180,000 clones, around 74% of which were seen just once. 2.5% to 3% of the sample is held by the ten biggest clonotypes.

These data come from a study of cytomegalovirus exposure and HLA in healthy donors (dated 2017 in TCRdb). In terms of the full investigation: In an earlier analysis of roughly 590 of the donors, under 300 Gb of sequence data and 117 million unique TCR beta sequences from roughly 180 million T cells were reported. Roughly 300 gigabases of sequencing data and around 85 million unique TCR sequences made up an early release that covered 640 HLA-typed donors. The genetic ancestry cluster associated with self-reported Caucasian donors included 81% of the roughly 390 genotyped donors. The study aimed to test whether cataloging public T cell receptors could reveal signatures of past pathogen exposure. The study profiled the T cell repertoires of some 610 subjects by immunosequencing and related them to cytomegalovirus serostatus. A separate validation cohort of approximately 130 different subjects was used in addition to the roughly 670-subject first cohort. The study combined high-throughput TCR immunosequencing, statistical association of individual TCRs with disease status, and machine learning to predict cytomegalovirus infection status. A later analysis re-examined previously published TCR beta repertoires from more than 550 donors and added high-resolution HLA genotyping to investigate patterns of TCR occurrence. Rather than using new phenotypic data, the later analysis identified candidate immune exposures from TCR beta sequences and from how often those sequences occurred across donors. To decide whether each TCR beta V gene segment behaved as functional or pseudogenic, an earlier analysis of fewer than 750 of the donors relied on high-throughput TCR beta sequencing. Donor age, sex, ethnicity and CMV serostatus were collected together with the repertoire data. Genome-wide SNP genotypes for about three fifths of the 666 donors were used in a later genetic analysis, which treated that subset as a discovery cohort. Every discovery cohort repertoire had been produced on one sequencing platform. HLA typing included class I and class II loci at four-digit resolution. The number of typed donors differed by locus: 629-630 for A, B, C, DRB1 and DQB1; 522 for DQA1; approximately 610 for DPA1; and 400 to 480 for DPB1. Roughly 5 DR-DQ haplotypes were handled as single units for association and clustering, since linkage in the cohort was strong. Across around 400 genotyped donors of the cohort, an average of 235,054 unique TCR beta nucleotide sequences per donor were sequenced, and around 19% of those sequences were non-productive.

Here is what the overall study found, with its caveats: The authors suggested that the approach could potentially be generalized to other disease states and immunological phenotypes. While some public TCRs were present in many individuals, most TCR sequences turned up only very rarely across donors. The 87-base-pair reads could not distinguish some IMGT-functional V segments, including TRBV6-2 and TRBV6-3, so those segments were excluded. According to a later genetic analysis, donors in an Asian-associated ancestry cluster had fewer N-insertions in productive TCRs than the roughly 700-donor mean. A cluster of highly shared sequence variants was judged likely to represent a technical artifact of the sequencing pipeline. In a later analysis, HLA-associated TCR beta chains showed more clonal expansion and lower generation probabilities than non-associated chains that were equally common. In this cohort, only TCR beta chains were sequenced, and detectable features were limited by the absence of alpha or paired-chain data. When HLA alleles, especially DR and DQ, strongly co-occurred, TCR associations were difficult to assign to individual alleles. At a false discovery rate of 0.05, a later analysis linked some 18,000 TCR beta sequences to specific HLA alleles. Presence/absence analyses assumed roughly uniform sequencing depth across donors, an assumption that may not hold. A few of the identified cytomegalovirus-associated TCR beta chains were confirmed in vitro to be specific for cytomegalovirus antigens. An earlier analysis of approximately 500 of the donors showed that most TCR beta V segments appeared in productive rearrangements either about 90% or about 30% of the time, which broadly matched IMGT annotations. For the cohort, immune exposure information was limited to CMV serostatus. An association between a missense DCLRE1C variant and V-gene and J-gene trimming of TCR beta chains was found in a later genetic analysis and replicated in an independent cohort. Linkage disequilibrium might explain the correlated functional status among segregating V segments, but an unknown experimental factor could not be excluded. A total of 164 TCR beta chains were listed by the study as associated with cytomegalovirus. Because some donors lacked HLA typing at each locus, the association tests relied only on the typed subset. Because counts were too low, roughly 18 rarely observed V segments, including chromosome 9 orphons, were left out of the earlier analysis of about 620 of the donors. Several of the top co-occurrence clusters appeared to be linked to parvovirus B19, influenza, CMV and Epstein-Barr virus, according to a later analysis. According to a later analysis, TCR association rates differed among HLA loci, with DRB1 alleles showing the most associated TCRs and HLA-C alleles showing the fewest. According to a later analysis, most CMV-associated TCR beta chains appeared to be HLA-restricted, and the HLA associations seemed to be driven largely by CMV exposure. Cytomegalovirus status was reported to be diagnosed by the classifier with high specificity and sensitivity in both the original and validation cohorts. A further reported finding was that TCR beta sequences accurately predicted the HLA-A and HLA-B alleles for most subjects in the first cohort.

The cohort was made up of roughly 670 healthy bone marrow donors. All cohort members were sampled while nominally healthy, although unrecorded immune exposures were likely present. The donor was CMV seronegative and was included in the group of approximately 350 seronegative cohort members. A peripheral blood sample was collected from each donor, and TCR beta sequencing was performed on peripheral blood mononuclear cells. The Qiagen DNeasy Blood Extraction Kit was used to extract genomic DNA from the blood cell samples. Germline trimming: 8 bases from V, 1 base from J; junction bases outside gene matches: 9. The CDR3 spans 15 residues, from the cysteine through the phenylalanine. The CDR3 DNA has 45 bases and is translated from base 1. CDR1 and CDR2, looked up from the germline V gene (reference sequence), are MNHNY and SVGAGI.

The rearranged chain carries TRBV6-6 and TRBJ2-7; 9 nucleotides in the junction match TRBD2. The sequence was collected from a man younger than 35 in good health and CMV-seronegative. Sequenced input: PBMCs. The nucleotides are TGTGCCAGCGCTCTCCCCAGCGGGAGGTCCTACGAGCAGTACTTC. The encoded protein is CASALPSGRSYEQYF.